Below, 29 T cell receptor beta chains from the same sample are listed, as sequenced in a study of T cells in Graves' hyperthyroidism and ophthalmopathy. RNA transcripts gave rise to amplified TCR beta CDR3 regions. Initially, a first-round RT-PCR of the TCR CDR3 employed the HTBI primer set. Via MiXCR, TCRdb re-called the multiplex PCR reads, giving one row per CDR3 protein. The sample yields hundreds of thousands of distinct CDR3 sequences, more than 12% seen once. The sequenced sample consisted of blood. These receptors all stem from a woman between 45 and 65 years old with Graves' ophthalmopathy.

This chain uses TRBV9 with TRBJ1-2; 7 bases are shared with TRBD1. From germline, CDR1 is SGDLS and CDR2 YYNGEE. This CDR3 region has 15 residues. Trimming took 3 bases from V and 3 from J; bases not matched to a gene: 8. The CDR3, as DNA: TGTGCCAGCAGCGAGACCGACAGGGCAGACTATGGCTACACCTTC. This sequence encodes CASSETDRADYGYTF. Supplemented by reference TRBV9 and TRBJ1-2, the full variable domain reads DSGVTQTPKHLITATGQRVTLRCSPRSGDLSVYWYQQSLDQGLQFLIQYYNGEERAKGNILERFSAQQFPDLHSELNLSSLELGDSALYFCASSETDRADYGYTFGSGTRLTVV.

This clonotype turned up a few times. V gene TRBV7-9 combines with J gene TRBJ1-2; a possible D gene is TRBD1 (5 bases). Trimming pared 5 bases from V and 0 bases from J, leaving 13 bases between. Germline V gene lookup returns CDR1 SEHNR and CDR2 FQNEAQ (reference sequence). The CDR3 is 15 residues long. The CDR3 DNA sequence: TGTGCCAGCAGCCCCGGGGCCCCCACTAACTATGGCTACACCTTC. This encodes CASSPGAPTNYGYTF.

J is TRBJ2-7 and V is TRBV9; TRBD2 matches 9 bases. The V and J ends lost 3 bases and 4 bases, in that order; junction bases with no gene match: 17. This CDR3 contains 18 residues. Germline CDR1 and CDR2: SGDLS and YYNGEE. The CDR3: CASSASPGLALILYEQYF. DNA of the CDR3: TGTGCCAGCAGCGCGAGTCCGGGACTAGCTCTTATATTGTACGAGCAGTACTTC.

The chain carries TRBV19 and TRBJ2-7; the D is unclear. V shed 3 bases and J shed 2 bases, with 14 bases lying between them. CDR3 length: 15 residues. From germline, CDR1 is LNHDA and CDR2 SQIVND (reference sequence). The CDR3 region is CASSITSRFPYEQYF. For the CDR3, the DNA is TGTGCCAGTAGTATTACAAGCAGGTTCCCCTACGAGCAGTACTTC.

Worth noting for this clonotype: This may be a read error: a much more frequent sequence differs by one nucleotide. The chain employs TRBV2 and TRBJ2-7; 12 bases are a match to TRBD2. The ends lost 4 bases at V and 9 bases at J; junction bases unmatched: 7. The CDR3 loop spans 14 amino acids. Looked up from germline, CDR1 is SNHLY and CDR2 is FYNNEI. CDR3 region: CASSGGTSGRMQYF. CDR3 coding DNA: TGTGCCAGCAGTGGAGGAACTAGCGGGAGGATGCAGTACTTC. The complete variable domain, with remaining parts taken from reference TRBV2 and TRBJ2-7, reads EPEVTQTPSHQVTQMGQEVILRCVPISNHLYFYWYRQILGQKVEFLVSFYNNEISEKSEIFDDQFSVERPDGSNFTLKIRSTKLEDSAMYFCASSGGTSGRMQYFGPGTRLTVT.

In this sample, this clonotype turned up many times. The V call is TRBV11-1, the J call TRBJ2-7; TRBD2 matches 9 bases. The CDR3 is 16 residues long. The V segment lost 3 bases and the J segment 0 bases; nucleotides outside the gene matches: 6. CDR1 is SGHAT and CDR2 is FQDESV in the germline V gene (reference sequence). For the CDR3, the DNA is TGTGCCAGCAGCTTGGGTAGCGGGGGCCTCTCCTACGAGCAGTACTTC. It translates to CASSLGSGGLSYEQYF.

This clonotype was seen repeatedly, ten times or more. The CDR3 protein is CASRRDPSRTKNIQYF. In DNA, the CDR3 is TGTGCCAGCAGACGAGACCCCTCGAGGACCAAAAACATTCAGTACTTC. The chain couples TRBV7-2 to TRBJ2-4; no firm D call. V was clipped by 6 bases and J by 2 bases, with 17 bases between them. The CDR3 is made up of 16 amino acids. Germline V CDR1 and CDR2: SGHTA, FQGNSA.

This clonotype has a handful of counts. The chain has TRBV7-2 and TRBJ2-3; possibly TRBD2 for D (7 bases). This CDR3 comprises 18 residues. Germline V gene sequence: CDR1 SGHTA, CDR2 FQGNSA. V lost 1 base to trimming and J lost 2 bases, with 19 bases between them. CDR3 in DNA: TGTGCCAGCAGCTTAGAAGGGGGGGCAGGGGTTTACACAGATACGCAGTATTTT. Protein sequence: CASSLEGGAGVYTDTQYF.

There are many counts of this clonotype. CDR3 coding DNA: TGTGCCAGCAGCCCCCTAGCGTATAGCTCCTACAATGAGCAGTTCTTC. Its protein is CASSPLAYSSYNEQFF. V gene TRBV11-2 combines with J gene TRBJ2-1; the D gene is possibly TRBD2 (6 bases). Germline loops: CDR1 SGHAT, CDR2 FQNNGV. V was shortened by 5 bases and J by 0 bases, with 14 bases between the two germline ends. The CDR3 extends over 16 amino acids. Complete variable domain (other parts from reference TRBV11-2 and TRBJ2-1): EAGVAQSPRYKIIEKRQSVAFWCNPISGHATLYWYQQILGQGPKLLIQFQNNGVVDDSQLPKDRFSAERLKGVDSTLKIQPAKLEDSAVYLCASSPLAYSSYNEQFFGPGTRLTVL.

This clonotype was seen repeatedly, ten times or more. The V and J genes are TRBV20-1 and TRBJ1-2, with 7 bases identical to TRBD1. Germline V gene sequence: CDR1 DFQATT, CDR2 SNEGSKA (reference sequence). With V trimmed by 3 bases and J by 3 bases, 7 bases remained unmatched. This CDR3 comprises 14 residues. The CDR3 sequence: CSASPQGMDYGYTF. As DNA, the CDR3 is TGCAGTGCTAGCCCACAGGGGATGGACTATGGCTACACCTTC.

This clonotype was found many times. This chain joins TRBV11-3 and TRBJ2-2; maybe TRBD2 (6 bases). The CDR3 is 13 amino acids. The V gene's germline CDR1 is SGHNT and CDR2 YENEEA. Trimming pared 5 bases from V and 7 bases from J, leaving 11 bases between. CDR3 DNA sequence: TGTGCCAGCAGCCTTACTAGCCTCGGGGAGCTGTTTTTT. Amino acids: CASSLTSLGELFF.

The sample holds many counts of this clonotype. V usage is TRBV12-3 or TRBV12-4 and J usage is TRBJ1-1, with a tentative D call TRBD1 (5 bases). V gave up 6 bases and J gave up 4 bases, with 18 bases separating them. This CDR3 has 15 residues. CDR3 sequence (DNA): TGTGCCAGCAGCCCCGAACCCGGGGCAGGCACTGAAGCTTTCTTT. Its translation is CASSPEPGAGTEAFF.

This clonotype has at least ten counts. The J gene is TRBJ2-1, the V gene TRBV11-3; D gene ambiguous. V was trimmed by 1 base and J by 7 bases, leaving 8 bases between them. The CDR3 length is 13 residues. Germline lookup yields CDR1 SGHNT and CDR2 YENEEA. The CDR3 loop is CASSLAAANEQFF. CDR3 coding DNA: TGTGCCAGCAGCTTAGCGGCAGCTAATGAGCAGTTCTTC.

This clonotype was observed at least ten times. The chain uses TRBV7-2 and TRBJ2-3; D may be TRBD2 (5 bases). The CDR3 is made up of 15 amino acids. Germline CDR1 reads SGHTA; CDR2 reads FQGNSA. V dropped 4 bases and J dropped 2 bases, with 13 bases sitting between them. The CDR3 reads CASSSLPGNTDTQYF. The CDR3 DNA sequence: TGTGCCAGCAGCTCTCTACCCGGGAACACAGATACGCAGTATTTT.

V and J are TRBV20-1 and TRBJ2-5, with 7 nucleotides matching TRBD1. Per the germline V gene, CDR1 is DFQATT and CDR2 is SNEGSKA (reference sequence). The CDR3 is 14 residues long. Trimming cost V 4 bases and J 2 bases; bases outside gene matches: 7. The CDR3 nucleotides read TGCAGTGCTATAGACAGGGTTCTACAAGAGACCCAGTACTTC. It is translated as CSAIDRVLQETQYF.

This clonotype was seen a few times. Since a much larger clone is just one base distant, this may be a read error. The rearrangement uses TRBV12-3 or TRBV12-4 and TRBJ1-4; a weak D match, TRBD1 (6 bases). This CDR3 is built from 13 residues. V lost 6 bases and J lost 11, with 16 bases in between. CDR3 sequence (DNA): TGTGCCAGCAGCTGGACAGCCGAGGAGAAACTGTTTTTT. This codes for CASSWTAEEKLFF.

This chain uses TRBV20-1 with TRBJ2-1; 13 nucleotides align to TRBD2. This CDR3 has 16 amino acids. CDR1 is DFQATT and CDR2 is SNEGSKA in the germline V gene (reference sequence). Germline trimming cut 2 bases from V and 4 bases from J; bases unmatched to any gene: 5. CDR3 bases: TGCAGTGCTAGACCGCTGGGACTAGCGGGGTACAATGAGCAGTTCTTC. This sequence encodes CSARPLGLAGYNEQFF.

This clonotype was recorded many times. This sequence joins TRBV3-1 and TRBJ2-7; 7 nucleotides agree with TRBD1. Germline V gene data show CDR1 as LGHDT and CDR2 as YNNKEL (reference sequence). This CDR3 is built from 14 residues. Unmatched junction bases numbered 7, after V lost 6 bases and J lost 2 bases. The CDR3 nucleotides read TGTGCCAGCAGTCATCCGGGACAGACCTACGAGCAGTACTTC. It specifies CASSHPGQTYEQYF.

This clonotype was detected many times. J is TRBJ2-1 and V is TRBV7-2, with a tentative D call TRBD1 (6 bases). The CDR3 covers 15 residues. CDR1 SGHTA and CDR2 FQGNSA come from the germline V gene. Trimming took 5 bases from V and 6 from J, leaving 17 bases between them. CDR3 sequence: CASSPTWTAANEQFF. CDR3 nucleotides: TGTGCCAGCAGCCCTACCTGGACAGCCGCCAATGAGCAGTTCTTC.

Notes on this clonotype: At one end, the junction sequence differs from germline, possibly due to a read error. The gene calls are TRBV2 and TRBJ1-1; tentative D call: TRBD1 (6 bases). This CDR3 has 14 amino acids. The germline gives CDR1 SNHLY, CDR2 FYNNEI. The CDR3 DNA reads TGTGCCAGCAGTGAACGGCGGGGGGACACTGAAGCCTTCTTT. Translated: CASSERRGDTEAFF.

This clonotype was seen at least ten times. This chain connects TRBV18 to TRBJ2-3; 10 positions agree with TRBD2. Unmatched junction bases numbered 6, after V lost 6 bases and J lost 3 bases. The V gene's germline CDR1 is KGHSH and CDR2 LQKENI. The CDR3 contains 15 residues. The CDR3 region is CASSLAGDRTDTQYF. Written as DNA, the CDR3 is TGTGCCAGCTCCCTAGCGGGAGACAGGACAGATACGCAGTATTTT.

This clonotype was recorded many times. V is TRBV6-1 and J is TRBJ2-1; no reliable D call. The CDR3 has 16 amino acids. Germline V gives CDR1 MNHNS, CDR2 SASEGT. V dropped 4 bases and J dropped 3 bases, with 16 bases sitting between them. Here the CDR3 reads CASSGGWGKGYNEQFF. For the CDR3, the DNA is TGTGCCAGCAGTGGGGGTTGGGGAAAGGGCTACAATGAGCAGTTCTTC.

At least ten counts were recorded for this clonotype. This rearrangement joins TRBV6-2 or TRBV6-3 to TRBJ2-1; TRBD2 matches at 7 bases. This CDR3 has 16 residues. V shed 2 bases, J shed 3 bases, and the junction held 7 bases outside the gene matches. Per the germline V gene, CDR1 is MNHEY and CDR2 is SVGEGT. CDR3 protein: CASSYPGLTDYNEQFF. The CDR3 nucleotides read TGTGCCAGCAGTTACCCGGGACTAACTGACTACAATGAGCAGTTCTTC.

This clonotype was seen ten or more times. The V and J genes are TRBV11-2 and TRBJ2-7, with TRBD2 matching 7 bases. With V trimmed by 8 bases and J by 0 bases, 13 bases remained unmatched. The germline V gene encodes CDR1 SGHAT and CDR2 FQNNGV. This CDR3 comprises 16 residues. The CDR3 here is CASRESGLAVSYEQYF. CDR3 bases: TGTGCCAGCCGCGAGAGTGGCCTAGCGGTCTCCTACGAGCAGTACTTC.

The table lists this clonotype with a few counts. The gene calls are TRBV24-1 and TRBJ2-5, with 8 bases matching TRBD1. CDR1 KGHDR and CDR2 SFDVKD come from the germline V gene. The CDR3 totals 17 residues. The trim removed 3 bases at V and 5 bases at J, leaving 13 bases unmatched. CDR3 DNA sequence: TGTGCCACCAGTGATCCATCAGGACAGGGTGGGAGTGAGACCCAGTACTTC. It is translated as CATSDPSGQGGSETQYF.

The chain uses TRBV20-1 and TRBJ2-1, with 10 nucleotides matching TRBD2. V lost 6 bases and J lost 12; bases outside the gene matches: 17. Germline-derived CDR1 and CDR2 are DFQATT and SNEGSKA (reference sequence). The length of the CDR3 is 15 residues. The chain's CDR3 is CSASPGVAGGSGQFF. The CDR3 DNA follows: TGCAGTGCCTCACCAGGAGTAGCGGGAGGATCTGGGCAGTTCTTC.

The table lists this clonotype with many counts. Written as DNA, the CDR3 is TGCAGTGCTAGTAGATCAGGACAGGAATCTCGCAATGAGCAGTTCTTC. Translated, it gives CSASRSGQESRNEQFF. This chain joins TRBV20-1 and TRBJ2-1; 7 bases are a match to TRBD1. The V gene end was trimmed by 3 bases and the J gene end by 6 bases; junction bases not matched to a gene: 14. Germline V gives CDR1 DFQATT, CDR2 SNEGSKA (reference sequence). The CDR3 consists of 16 residues.

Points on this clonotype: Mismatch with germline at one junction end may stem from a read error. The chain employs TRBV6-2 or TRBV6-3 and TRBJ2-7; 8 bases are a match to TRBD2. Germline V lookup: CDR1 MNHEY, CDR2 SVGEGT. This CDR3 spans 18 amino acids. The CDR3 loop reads CASSNRTSRTLSSYEQCF. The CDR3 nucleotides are TGTGCCAGCAGTAACCGGACTAGCAGGACCCTCAGCTCCTACGAGCAGTGCTTC.

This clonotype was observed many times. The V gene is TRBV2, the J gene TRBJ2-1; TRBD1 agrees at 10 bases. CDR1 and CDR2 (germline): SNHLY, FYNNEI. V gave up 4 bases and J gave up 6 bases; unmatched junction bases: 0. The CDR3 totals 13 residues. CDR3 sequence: CASSGQGANEQFF. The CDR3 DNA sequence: TGTGCCAGCAGTGGACAGGGGGCCAATGAGCAGTTCTTC.